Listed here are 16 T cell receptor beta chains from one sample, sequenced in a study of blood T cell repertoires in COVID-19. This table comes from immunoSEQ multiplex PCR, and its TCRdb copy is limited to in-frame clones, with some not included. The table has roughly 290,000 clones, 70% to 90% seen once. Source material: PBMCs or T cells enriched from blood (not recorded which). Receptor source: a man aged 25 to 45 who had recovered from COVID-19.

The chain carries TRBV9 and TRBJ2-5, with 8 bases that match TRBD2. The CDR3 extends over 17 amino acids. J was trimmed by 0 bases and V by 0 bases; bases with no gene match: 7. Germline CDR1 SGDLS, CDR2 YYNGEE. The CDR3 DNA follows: TGTGCCAGCAGCGTAGGTAATGGACTAGCCTACCAAGAGACCCAGTACTTC. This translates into CASSVGNGLAYQETQYF.

In DNA form, the CDR3 reads TGTGCCAGCAGCTTAGTGAGCGGCCCTGAAGCTTTCTTT. This codes for CASSLVSGPEAFF. This rearrangement joins TRBV7-2 to TRBJ1-1; unclear D gene. The V end was cut by 1 base, the J end by 6 bases, with 9 bases between. Germline V gives CDR1 SGHTA, CDR2 FQGNSA. The CDR3 loop spans 13 amino acids.

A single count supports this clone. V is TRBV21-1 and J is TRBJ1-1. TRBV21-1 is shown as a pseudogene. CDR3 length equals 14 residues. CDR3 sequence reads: CASSTRGINTEAFF. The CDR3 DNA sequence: TGTGCCAGCAGCACCCGGGGAATTAACACTGAAGCTTTCTTT.

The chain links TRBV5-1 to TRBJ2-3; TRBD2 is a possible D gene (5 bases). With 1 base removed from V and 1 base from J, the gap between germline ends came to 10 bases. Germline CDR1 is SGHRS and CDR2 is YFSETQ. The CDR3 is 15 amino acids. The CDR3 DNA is TGCGCCAGCAGCTTGAGGGCGGGCCGCACAGATACGCAGTATTTT. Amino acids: CASSLRAGRTDTQYF.

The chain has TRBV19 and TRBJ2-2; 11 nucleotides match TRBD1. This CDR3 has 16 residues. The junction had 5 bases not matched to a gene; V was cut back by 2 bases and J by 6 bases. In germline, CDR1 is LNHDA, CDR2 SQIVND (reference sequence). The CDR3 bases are TGTGCCAGTAGTATATCCGGGACAGGGGGGGCCGGGGAGCTGTTTTTT. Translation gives CASSISGTGGAGELFF.

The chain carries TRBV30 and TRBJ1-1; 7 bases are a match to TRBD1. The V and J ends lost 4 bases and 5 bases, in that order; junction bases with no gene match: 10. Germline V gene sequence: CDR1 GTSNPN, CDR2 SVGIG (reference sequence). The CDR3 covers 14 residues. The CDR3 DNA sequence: TGTGCCTGGACAGGGGGAAGTGTTTGGACTGAAGCTTTCTTT. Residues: CAWTGGSVWTEAFF.

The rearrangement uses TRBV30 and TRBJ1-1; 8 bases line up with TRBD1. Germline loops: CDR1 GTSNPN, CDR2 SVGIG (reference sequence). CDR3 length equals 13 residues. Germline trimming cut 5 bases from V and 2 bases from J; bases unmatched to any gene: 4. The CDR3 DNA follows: TGTGCCTGGCGGACAGGGAGAAACACTGAAGCTTTCTTT. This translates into CAWRTGRNTEAFF.

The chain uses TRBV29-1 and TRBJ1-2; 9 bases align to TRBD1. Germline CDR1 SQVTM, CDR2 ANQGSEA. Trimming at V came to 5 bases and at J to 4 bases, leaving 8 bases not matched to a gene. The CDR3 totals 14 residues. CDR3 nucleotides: TGCAGCGTTCTCGCTACGGGACAGGGCTATGGCTACACCTTC. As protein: CSVLATGQGYGYTF.

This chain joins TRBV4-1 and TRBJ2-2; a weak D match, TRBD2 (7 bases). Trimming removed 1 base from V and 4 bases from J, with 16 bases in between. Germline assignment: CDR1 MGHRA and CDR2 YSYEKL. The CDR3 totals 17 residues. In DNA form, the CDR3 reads TGCGCCAGCAGCCAAGGGAAGGGGGGGATTAGCACCGGGGAGCTGTTTTTT. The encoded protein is CASSQGKGGISTGELFF.

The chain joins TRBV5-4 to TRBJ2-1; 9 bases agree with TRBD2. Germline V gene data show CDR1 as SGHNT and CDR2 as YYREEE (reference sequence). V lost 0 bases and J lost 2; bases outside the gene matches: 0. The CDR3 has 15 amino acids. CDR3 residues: CASSLERGAYNEQFF. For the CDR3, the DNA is TGTGCCAGCAGCTTGGAGCGGGGGGCCTACAATGAGCAGTTCTTC.

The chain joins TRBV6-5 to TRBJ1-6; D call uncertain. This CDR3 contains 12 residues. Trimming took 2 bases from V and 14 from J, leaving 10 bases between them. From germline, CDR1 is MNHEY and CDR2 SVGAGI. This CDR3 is CASSYAGVSLHF. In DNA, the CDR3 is TGTGCCAGCAGTTACGCGGGTGTGTCCCTCCACTTT.

The chain's CDR3 is CASGNREGETQYF. CDR3 DNA sequence: TGTGCCAGTGGAAACAGGGAAGGAGAGACCCAGTACTTC. The chain carries TRBV6-5 and TRBJ2-5; a weak D match, TRBD1 (6 bases). The CDR3 spans 13 residues. The V and J ends lost 9 bases and 4 bases respectively, with 15 bases between them. Germline CDR1 and CDR2: MNHEY and SVGAGI.

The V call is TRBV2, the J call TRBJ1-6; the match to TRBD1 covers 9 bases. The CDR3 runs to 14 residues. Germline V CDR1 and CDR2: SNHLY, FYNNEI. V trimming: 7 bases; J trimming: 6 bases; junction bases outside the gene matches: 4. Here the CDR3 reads CASKRDRANSPLHF. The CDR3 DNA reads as TGTGCCAGCAAGAGGGACAGGGCTAATTCACCCCTCCACTTT.

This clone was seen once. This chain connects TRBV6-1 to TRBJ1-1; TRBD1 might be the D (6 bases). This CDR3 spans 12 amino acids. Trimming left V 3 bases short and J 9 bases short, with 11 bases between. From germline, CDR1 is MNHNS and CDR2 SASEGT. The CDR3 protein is CASSEIQGQAFF. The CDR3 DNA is TGTGCCAGCAGTGAGATACAGGGACAAGCTTTCTTT.

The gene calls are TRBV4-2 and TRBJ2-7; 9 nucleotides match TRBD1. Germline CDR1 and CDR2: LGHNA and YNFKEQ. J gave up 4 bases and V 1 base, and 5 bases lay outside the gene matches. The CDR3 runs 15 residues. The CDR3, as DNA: TGTGCCAGCAGCCAAGCACAGGGGGCGGAGTACGAGCAGTACTTC. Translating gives CASSQAQGAEYEQYF.

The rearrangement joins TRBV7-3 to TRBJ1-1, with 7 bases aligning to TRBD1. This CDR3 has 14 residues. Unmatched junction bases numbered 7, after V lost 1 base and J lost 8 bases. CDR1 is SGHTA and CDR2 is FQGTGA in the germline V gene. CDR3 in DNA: TGTGCCAGCAGCTTAAGGGGACAGACAGGGGAAGCTTTCTTT. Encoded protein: CASSLRGQTGEAFF.